These T cell receptor beta chains were read from a single sample in a study of blood T cell repertoires in COVID-19. The table came from immunoSEQ multiplex PCR; TCRdb's copy has only in-frame clones and leaves some out. The sample consists of about 250,000 clones, about 82% of them appearing once. The sample consisted of peripheral blood. The receptors here all came from a woman of 80 years or more with COVID-19, enrolled during active disease. Both conserved end residues are part of each CDR3. The order of the fields is D gene, J gene, clone size, V gene, CDR3 DNA, CDR3 protein. D genes are given only for firm matches. Size is stated for part of the rows, as once, few or many counts, or as a class when the clone is expanded.

.	TRBJ2-3	few	TRBV3-1/TRBV3-2	TGTGCCAGCAGCCAAGATGGGTTCGTAGGGGGGGCAAATAATGTCGATACGCAGTATTTT	CASSQDGFVGGANNVDTQYF
TRBD1	TRBJ1-1	.	TRBV7-2	TGTGCCAGCAGCCAGGGGGTAATGGGGGCTTTCTTT	CASSQGVMGAFF
.	TRBJ1-1	.	TRBV9	TGTGCCAGCAGCGTAGGCGGGTTGGCTGAAGCTTTCTTT	CASSVGGLAEAFF
TRBD1	TRBJ1-5	.	TRBV19	TGTGCCAGTAGTTCGACAGGGCGGAATCAGCCCCAGCATTTT	CASSSTGRNQPQHF
.	TRBJ1-2	.	TRBV6-6	TGTGCCAGCAGTTACGCCGGACAGAACTATGGCTACACCTTC	CASSYAGQNYGYTF
.	TRBJ2-4	.	TRBV7-3	TGTGCCAGCAGCTTAGTACGCGGGGACATTCAGTACTTC	CASSLVRGDIQYF
.	TRBJ1-3	.	TRBV5-6	TGTGCCAGCAGCTTGACCTTTGAGTCGAGCACCATATATTTT	CASSLTFESSTIYF
.	TRBJ1-3	.	TRBV7-9	TGTGCCAGCAGCTCGCGGACTGGAAACACCATATATTTT	CASSSRTGNTIYF
TRBD1	TRBJ1-1	.	TRBV5-1	TGCGCCAGCAGCTCGACGGACAGGGCGAACACTGAAGCTTTCTTT	CASSSTDRANTEAFF
TRBD2	TRBJ2-5	large	TRBV7-3	TGTGCCAGCAGCTTAAGGGGATTTGGGCGGGGGAGGCAAGAGACCCAGTACTTC	CASSLRGFGRGRQETQYF
.	TRBJ2-5	.	TRBV18	TGTGCCAGCTCGCCCAACCTGCCTAGTTTAGAGACCCAGTACTTC	CASSPNLPSLETQYF
TRBD1	TRBJ2-7	.	TRBV6-1	TGTGCCAGCAGTCGTGGACAGGGGAACTACGAGCAGTACTTC	CASSRGQGNYEQYF
.	TRBJ1-2	.	TRBV5-4	TGTGCCAGCAGCTTTTATGAGGAAACCCGCTATGGCTACACCTTC	CASSFYEETRYGYTF
TRBD2	TRBJ2-1	.	TRBV5-1	TGCGCCAGCAGCTCCGGGACTAGGGGAATCAATGAGCAGTTCTTC	CASSSGTRGINEQFF
.	TRBJ2-3	.	TRBV7-3	TGTGCCAGCAGCTTAGCGTTTCCACATACGCAGTATTTT	CASSLAFPHTQYF
TRBD1	TRBJ1-2	.	TRBV5-6	TGTGCCAGCGGACAGGGAATCTATGGCTACACCTTC	CASGQGIYGYTF
.	TRBJ1-2	.	TRBV7-2	TGTGCCAGCGGGGCAGGGTATGGCTACACCTTC	CASGAGYGYTF
.	TRBJ1-1	.	TRBV7-8	TGTGCCAGCAGCTTCACAGTGAACACTGAAGCTTTCTTT	CASSFTVNTEAFF
.	TRBJ1-1	.	TRBV12-3/TRBV12-4	TGTGCCAGCAGTTCCCGGGGGAACACTGAAGCTTTCTTT	CASSSRGNTEAFF
.	TRBJ2-1	.	TRBV4-1	TGCGCCAGCAGCCAAGGTTCCGGCGGGACAGATTACAATGAGCAGTTCTTC	CASSQGSGGTDYNEQFF
.	TRBJ2-2	.	TRBV6-5	TGTGCCAGCATGGGCAGGGCGAACACCGGGGAGCTGTTTTTT	CASMGRANTGELFF
TRBD1	TRBJ1-6	few	TRBV7-8	TGTGCCAGCAGCTCAGGGACAGGGTCCAATTCACCCCTCCACTTT	CASSSGTGSNSPLHF
.	TRBJ1-3	.	TRBV5-1	TGCGCCAGCAGCTTGGGCCCTCATGGTAGCTCTGGAAACACCATATATTTT	CASSLGPHGSSGNTIYF
.	TRBJ2-6	.	TRBV12-5	TGTGCTAGTGGAGACAGCCGCTCTTGGGCCAACGTCCTGACTTTC	CASGDSRSWANVLTF
TRBD2	TRBJ2-5	.	TRBV2	TGTGCCAGTTCCCTCGGACTAGCGGGGGGTGAGACCCAGTACTTC	CASSLGLAGGETQYF
TRBD2	TRBJ2-3	once	TRBV5-1	TGCGCCAGCAGCTTATCTGCGGGGGGAACGACAGATACGCAGTATTTT	CASSLSAGGTTDTQYF
TRBD1	TRBJ1-4	.	TRBV5-1	TGCGCCAGCAGCTTCTGGGACAGTATTAATGAAAAACTGTTTTTT	CASSFWDSINEKLFF
.	TRBJ1-5	.	TRBV5-4	TGTGCCAGCAGCCTGACAGGCGAGGGCAATCAGCCCCAGCATTTT	CASSLTGEGNQPQHF
.	TRBJ1-3	.	TRBV28	TGTGCCAGCGGAGACCCTGGAAACACCATATATTTT	CASGDPGNTIYF
TRBD2	TRBJ2-1	few	TRBV18	TGTGCCAGCTCACCACCGACTAGCGGGGGACCCAAGCAGTTCTTC	CASSPPTSGGPKQFF
.	TRBJ1-2	.	TRBV2	TGTGCCAGCAGTGAAGTGGGCACTTCTGGCTACACCTTC	CASSEVGTSGYTF
.	TRBJ1-3	.	TRBV28	TGTGCCAGCAGTTCCCATCCCGGAAACACCATATATTTT	CASSSHPGNTIYF
TRBD1	TRBJ1-2	.	TRBV24-1	TGTGCCACCAGTGAACCCGGGACAGGAGGCGGCTACACCTTC	CATSEPGTGGGYTF
TRBD1	TRBJ1-2	.	TRBV5-4	TGTGCCAGCAGATCCGGGACAGACCTCTATGGCTACACCTTC	CASRSGTDLYGYTF
.	TRBJ1-6	.	TRBV30	TGTGCCTGGAGTTTAGCGGGCAGGAGCTCCTATAATTCACCCCTCCACTTT	CAWSLAGRSSYNSPLHF
.	TRBJ2-7	.	TRBV6-5	TGTGCCAGCAGGTACTTGGACAGACCCTACGAGCAGTACTTC	CASRYLDRPYEQYF
.	TRBJ1-1	.	TRBV5-1	TGCGCCAGCAGCTTGGATACACAGATAAACACTGAAGCTTTCTTT	CASSLDTQINTEAFF
.	TRBJ1-1	.	TRBV10-3	TGTGCCATCACTTCAACAGGATCGAACACTGAAGCTTTCTTT	CAITSTGSNTEAFF
TRBD1	TRBJ2-5	.	TRBV2	TGTGCCAGCCTTGGGGGGACAGGTCAAGAGACCCAGTACTTC	CASLGGTGQETQYF
.	TRBJ2-1	.	TRBV5-4	TGTGCCAGCAGCCTACCACAGGGTGAGCAGTTCTTC	CASSLPQGEQFF
TRBD2	TRBJ2-2	.	TRBV7-2	TGTGCCAGCGGACCTGGTCCGGGGGGCACCGGGGAGCTGTTTTTT	CASGPGPGGTGELFF
.	TRBJ2-1	.	TRBV27	TGTGCCAGCAGTTTATCCGGGGGGCAGGATGAGCAGTTCTTC	CASSLSGGQDEQFF
.	TRBJ1-5	.	TRBV5-1	TGCGCCAGCAGCTTGGGGGCGGGACAGCCCCAGCATTTT	CASSLGAGQPQHF